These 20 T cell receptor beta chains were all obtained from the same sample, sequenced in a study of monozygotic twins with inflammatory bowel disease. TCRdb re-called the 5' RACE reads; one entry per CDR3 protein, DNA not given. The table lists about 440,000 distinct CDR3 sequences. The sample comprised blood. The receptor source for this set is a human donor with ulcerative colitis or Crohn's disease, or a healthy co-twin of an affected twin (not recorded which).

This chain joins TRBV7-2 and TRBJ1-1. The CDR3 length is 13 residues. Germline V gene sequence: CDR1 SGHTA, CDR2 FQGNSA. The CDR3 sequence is CASSSDLHTEAFF.

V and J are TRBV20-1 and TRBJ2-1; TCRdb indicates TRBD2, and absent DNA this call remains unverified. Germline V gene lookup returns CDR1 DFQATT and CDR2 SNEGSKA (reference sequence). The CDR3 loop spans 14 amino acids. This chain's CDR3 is CSAVWRGGLSEQFF.

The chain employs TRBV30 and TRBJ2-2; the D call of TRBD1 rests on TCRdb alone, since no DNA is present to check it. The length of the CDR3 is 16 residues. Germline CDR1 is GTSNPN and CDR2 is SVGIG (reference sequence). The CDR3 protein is CAWRFIGRKNTGELFF.

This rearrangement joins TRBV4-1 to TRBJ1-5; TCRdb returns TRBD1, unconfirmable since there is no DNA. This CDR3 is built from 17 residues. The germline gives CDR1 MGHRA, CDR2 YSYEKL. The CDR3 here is CASSQDPGTGDLQPQHF.

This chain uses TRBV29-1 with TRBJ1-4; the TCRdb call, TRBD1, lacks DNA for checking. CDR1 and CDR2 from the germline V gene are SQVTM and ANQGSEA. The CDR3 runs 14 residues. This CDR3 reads CSVEFGFPREKLFF.

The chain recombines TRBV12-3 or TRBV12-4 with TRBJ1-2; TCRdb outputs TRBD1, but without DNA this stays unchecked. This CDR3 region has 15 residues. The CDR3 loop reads CASSLKGDKFYGYTF.

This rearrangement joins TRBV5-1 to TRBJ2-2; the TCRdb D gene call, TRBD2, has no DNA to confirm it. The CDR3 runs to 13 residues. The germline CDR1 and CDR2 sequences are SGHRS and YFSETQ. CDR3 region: CASRQREIGELFF.

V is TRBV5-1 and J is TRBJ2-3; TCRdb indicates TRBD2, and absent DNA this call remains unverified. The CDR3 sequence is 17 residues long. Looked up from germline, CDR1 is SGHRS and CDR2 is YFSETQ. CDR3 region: CASSLAAAGVFADTQYF.

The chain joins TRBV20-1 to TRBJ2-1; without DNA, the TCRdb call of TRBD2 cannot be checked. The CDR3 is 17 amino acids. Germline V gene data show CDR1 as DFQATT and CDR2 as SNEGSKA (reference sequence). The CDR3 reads CSAQSRAGGPSYNEQFF.

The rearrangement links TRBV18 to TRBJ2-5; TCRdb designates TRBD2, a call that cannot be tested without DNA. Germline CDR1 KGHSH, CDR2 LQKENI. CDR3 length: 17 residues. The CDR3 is CASSPRLAGAPQETQYF. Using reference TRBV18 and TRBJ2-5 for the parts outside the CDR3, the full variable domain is NAGVMQNPRHLVRRRGQEARLRCSPMKGHSHVYWYRQLPEEGLKFMVYLQKENIIDESGMPKERFSAEFPKEGPSILRIQQVVRGDSAAYFCASSPRLAGAPQETQYFGPGTRLLVL.

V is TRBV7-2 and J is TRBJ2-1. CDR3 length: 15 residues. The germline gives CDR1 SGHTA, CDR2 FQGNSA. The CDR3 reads CASSLAEARYNEQFF.

This CDR3 reads CASGTEGGEQYF. V is TRBV7-3 and J is TRBJ2-7; TCRdb calls TRBD2, which cannot be checked without DNA. The CDR3 contains 12 residues. CDR1 and CDR2 from the germline V gene are SGHTA and FQGTGA. Full variable domain (rest looked up from reference TRBV7-3 and TRBJ2-7): GAGVSQTPSNKVTEKGKYVELRCDPISGHTALYWYRQSLGQGPEFLIYFQGTGAADDSGLPNDRFFAVRPEGSVSTLKIQRTERGDSAVYLCASGTEGGEQYFGPGTRLTVT.

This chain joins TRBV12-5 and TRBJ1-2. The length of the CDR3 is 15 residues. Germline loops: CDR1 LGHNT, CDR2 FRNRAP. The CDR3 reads CASGLGDSNLGGYTF. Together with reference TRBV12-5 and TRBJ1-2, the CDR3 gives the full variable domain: DARVTQTPRHKVTEMGQEVTMRCQPILGHNTVFWYRQTMMQGLELLAYFRNRAPLDDSGMPKDRFSAEMPDATLATLKIQPSEPRDSAVYFCASGLGDSNLGGYTFGSGTRLTVV.

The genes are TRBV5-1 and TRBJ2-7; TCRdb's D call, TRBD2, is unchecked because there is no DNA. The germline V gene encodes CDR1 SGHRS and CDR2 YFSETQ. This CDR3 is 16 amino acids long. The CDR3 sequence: CASSSRTSGTSYEQYF.

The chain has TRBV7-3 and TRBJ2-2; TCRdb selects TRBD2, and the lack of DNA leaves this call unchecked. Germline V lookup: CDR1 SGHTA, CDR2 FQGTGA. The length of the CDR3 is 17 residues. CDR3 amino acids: CASSASLSGMNTGELFF. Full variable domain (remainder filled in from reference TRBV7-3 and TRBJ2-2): GAGVSQTPSNKVTEKGKYVELRCDPISGHTALYWYRQSLGQGPEFLIYFQGTGAADDSGLPNDRFFAVRPEGSVSTLKIQRTERGDSAVYLCASSASLSGMNTGELFFGEGSRLTVL.

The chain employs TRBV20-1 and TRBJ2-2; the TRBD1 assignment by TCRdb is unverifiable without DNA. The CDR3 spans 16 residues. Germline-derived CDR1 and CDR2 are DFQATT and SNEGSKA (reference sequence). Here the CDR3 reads CSASAGGSPRTGELFF.

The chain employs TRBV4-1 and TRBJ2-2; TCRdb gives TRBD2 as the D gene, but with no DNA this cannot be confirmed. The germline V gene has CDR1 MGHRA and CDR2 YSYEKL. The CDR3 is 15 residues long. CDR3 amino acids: CAAGRGGGYTGELFF.

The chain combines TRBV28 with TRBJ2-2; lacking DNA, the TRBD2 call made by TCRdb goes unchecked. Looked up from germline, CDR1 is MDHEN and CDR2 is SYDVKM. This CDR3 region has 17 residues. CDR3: CASSPTSGRGNTGELFF. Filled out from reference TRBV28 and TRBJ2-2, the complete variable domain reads DVKVTQSSRYLVKRTGEKVFLECVQDMDHENMFWYRQDPGLGLRLIYFSYDVKMKEKGDIPEGYSVSREKKERFSLILESASTNQTSMYLCASSPTSGRGNTGELFFGEGSRLTVL.

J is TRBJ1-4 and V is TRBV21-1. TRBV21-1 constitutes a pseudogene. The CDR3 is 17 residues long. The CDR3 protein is CASSKPCSGFVNEKLFF.

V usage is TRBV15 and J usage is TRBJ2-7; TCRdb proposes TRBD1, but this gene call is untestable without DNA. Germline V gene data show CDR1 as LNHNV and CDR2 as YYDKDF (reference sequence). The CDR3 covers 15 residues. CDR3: CATRRTGGTNYEQYF.